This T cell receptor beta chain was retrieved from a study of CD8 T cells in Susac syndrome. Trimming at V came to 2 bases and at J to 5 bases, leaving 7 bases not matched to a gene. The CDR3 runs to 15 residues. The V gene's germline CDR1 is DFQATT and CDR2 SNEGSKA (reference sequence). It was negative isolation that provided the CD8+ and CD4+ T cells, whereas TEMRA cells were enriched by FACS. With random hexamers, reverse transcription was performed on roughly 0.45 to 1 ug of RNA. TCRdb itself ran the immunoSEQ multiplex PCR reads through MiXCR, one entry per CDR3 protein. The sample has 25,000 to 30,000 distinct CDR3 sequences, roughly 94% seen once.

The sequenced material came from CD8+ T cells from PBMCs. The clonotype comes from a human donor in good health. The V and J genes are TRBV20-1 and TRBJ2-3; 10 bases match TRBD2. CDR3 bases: TGCAGTGCTAGAATTAGCGGGGGGCTTGGAGATACGCAGTATTTT. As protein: CSARISGGLGDTQYF.